Below, 32 T cell receptor beta chains from the same sample are listed, as sequenced in a study of T cell responses to AZD1222 COVID-19 vaccine. Sequenced by immunoSEQ multiplex PCR; TCRdb stores in-frame clones only, minus some. There are over 150,000 clones in the sample; more than 80% occur only once, and approximately 7.2% lies in the top ten. The starting material was peripheral blood, obtained on day 0 of AZD1222 vaccination. Every receptor here comes from an adult in good health.

The chain couples TRBV7-2 to TRBJ1-2; 11 nucleotides match TRBD1. The CDR3 has 15 residues. Germline CDR1 and CDR2: SGHTA and FQGNSA. The ends lost 5 bases at V and 6 bases at J; junction bases unmatched: 8. The CDR3 nucleotides read TGTGCCAGCAGCACCCGGACAGGGGGCAGGGATGGCTACACCTTC. The encoded protein is CASSTRTGGRDGYTF.

Here the CDR3 reads CASSYSVDYSQETQYF. The CDR3 DNA reads as TGTGCCAGCAGTTACTCGGTGGACTACAGCCAAGAGACCCAGTACTTC. The chain employs TRBV6-2 or TRBV6-3 and TRBJ2-5; possibly TRBD2 for D (6 bases). Between the trimmed V and J ends, which lost 0 bases and 1 base, there was a span of 12 bases. The CDR3 totals 16 residues. Germline V gene lookup returns CDR1 MNHEY and CDR2 SVGEGT.

With respect to this clone: Germline and junction disagree at one end, which may indicate a read error. The chain links TRBV6-5 to TRBJ1-2; possible D gene TRBD1, 5 bases. The CDR3 consists of 14 residues. The germline V gene encodes CDR1 MNHEY and CDR2 SVGAGI. The CDR3 region is CASSYSGLTNGYTF. The CDR3 DNA reads TGTGCCAGCAGTTACTCGGGACTTACCAATGGCTACACTTTC.

The rearrangement joins TRBV12-3 or TRBV12-4 to TRBJ1-1; D is uncertain. Trimming left V 3 bases short and J 0 bases short, with 2 bases between. CDR3 size: 12 residues. The chain's CDR3 is CASSLLNTEAFF. The DNA of the CDR3 is TGTGCCAGCAGTTTGTTGAACACTGAAGCTTTCTTT.

The chain is built from TRBV5-5 and TRBJ2-3; 11 bases are a match to TRBD2. Germline-derived CDR1 and CDR2 are SGHKS and YYEKEE (reference sequence). This CDR3 is 20 amino acids long. The V and J ends lost 0 bases and 0 bases, in that order; junction bases with no gene match: 12. CDR3 nucleotides: TGTGCCAGCAGCTTGGTCGGGTTGACTAGCGGGACCCAGAGCACAGATACGCAGTATTTT. It encodes CASSLVGLTSGTQSTDTQYF.

The V and J genes are TRBV7-2 and TRBJ2-7; no definite D call. With 1 base removed from V and 1 base from J, the gap between germline ends came to 8 bases. The CDR3 is 14 amino acids. Germline V lookup: CDR1 SGHTA, CDR2 FQGNSA. CDR3 amino acids: CASSLVRWSYEQYF. For the CDR3, the DNA is TGTGCCAGCAGCTTAGTCCGGTGGTCCTACGAGCAGTACTTC.

The chain recombines TRBV7-8 with TRBJ2-5, with D unresolved. Germline CDR1 is SGHVS and CDR2 is FQNEAQ. The CDR3 length is 15 residues. V was shortened by 2 bases and J by 2 bases, with 12 bases between the two germline ends. CDR3 region: CASSLLGNLQETQYF. In DNA form, the CDR3 reads TGTGCCAGCAGCTTATTGGGTAACCTACAAGAGACCCAGTACTTC. Using reference TRBV7-8 and TRBJ2-5 for the parts outside the CDR3, the full variable domain is GAGVSQSPRYKVAKRGQDVALRCDPISGHVSLFWYQQALGQGPEFLTYFQNEAQLDKSGLPSDRFFAERPEGSVSTLKIQRTQQEDSAVYLCASSLLGNLQETQYFGPGTRLLVL.

This clone was detected a few times. This rearrangement joins TRBV11-2 to TRBJ1-6; D is uncertain. This CDR3 is 16 amino acids long. Germline CDR1 reads SGHAT; CDR2 reads FQNNGV. V was pared by 7 bases and J by 0 bases, with 13 bases between. In DNA form, the CDR3 reads TGTGCCAGCATAGGGCAGTATAGCTCCTATAATTCACCCCTCCACTTT. This gives the protein CASIGQYSSYNSPLHF. Supplemented by reference TRBV11-2 and TRBJ1-6, the full variable domain reads EAGVAQSPRYKIIEKRQSVAFWCNPISGHATLYWYQQILGQGPKLLIQFQNNGVVDDSQLPKDRFSAERLKGVDSTLKIQPAKLEDSAVYLCASIGQYSSYNSPLHFGNGTRLTVT.

The V gene is TRBV24-1, the J gene TRBJ2-7; TRBD1 agrees at 9 bases. CDR1 is KGHDR, CDR2 SFDVKD, per germline. CDR3 length: 14 residues. Trimming removed 3 bases from V and 2 bases from J; junction bases left unmatched: 1. As DNA, the CDR3 is TGTGCCACCAGTGATGGGGACAGGGCCTACGAGCAGTACTTC. Translating it yields CATSDGDRAYEQYF.

In this sample, this clone turned up once. The CDR3 loop is CASSEGQAFGNTIYF. DNA of the CDR3: TGTGCCAGCAGTGAGGGACAGGCCTTTGGAAACACCATATATTTT. J is TRBJ1-3 and V is TRBV4-2, with 8 bases identical to TRBD1. Germline V gives CDR1 LGHNA, CDR2 YNFKEQ. The CDR3 consists of 15 residues. With 6 bases clipped from V and 3 bases from J, the junction kept 7 bases outside the gene matches.

This chain uses TRBV5-1 with TRBJ1-6; TRBD1 agrees at 7 bases. This CDR3 contains 15 residues. Germline CDR1 SGHRS, CDR2 YFSETQ. The V segment lost 4 bases and the J segment 8 bases; nucleotides outside the gene matches: 9. DNA of the CDR3: TGCGCCAGCAGCGCCGACAGGGCACTATATTCACCCCTCCACTTT. Its protein is CASSADRALYSPLHF.

This chain links TRBV18 with TRBJ2-7; TRBD1 agrees at 7 bases. The CDR3 runs to 14 residues. The V segment lost 5 bases and the J segment 2 bases; nucleotides outside the gene matches: 6. Germline CDR1 reads KGHSH; CDR2 reads LQKENI. CDR3 sequence: CASSDWDSTYEQYF. The CDR3 DNA reads as TGTGCCAGCTCAGATTGGGACAGTACCTACGAGCAGTACTTC.

This chain connects TRBV5-1 to TRBJ2-3, with D maybe TRBD2 (5 bases). V gave up 4 bases and J gave up 2 bases, with 17 bases separating them. CDR3 length equals 16 residues. Looked up from germline, CDR1 is SGHRS and CDR2 is YFSETQ. As DNA, the CDR3 is TGCGCCAGCAGCCCAAAAGCGGACGTGGCCACAGATACGCAGTATTTT. It encodes CASSPKADVATDTQYF. Full variable domain (missing parts from reference TRBV5-1 and TRBJ2-3): KAGVTQTPRYLIKTRGQQVTLSCSPISGHRSVSWYQQTPGQGLQFLFEYFSETQRNKGNFPGRFSGRQFSNSRSEMNVSTLELGDSALYLCASSPKADVATDTQYFGPGTRLTVL.

This chain connects TRBV27 to TRBJ1-1, with 8 bases lining up with TRBD1. Germline CDR1 and CDR2: MNHEY and SMNVEV (reference sequence). The CDR3 contains 14 residues. The J segment lost 7 bases and the V segment lost 4 bases, leaving 8 bases of the junction unmatched. In nucleotides, the CDR3 is TGTGCCAGCAGTTCTCGGACAGGGCCCAATGAAGCTTTCTTT. It specifies CASSSRTGPNEAFF.

The V call is TRBV19, the J call TRBJ1-5; tentative D call: TRBD1 (5 bases). The CDR3 runs 16 residues. Germline CDR1 is LNHDA and CDR2 is SQIVND (reference sequence). V dropped 2 bases and J dropped 1 base, with 12 bases sitting between them. The DNA for the CDR3 is TGTGCCAGTAGTATATCTTCAGGGTTGAGCAATCAGCCCCAGCATTTT. As protein: CASSISSGLSNQPQHF.

The gene calls are TRBV28 and TRBJ2-1, with D maybe TRBD1 (5 bases). The CDR3 contains 13 residues. Per germline, CDR1 MDHEN and CDR2 SYDVKM. The V end was cut by 6 bases, the J end by 3 bases, with 9 bases between. The CDR3 loop is CASRTRDYNEQFF. For the CDR3, the DNA is TGTGCCAGCAGGACCAGGGACTACAATGAGCAGTTCTTC.

The V gene is TRBV19, the J gene TRBJ1-2; D is perhaps TRBD1 (5 bases). The CDR3 totals 15 residues. Germline V gives CDR1 LNHDA, CDR2 SQIVND (reference sequence). The V end lost 0 bases, the J end lost 7 bases, and 15 bases lay between the germline ends. CDR3 amino acids: CASSIDASGRGGYTF. The CDR3 DNA reads TGTGCCAGTAGTATAGACGCATCAGGGAGAGGTGGCTACACCTTC.

This chain uses TRBV10-1 with TRBJ2-5; 15 bases are shared with TRBD2. CDR3 length: 16 amino acids. CDR1 is WNHNN and CDR2 is SYGVQD in the germline V gene (reference sequence). V shed 4 bases and J 4 bases; nucleotides not matched to a gene: 4. Written as DNA, the CDR3 is TGCGCCAGCAGTGCGGGACTAGCGGGGGGCGGAGAGACCCAGTACTTC. Its protein is CASSAGLAGGGETQYF.

Only one count was recorded for this clone. The chain combines TRBV5-4 with TRBJ1-1; 10 bases map to TRBD1. The CDR3 runs 15 residues. The trim removed 0 bases at V and 4 bases at J, leaving 3 bases unmatched. CDR1 SGHNT and CDR2 YYREEE come from the germline V gene (reference sequence). The CDR3 DNA sequence: TGTGCCAGCAGCTTGGAAGGACAGGGGGGCACTGAAGCTTTCTTT. It codes for CASSLEGQGGTEAFF.

This chain connects TRBV12-3 or TRBV12-4 to TRBJ2-1, with a tentative D call TRBD2 (6 bases). This CDR3 has 13 residues. The V and J ends lost 3 bases and 6 bases respectively, with 9 bases between them. The chain's CDR3 is CASSLGGGNEQFF. CDR3 bases: TGTGCCAGCAGTTTGGGGGGTGGCAATGAGCAGTTCTTC.

The sample holds one count of this clone. The chain combines TRBV9 with TRBJ1-6; 7 positions match TRBD1. The CDR3 has 16 amino acids. Germline V gives CDR1 SGDLS, CDR2 YYNGEE. Trimming cost V 4 bases and J 10 bases; bases outside gene matches: 14. CDR3 amino acids: CASSPRGQTGFSPLHF. The CDR3 nucleotides read TGTGCCAGCAGCCCAAGGGGACAGACAGGTTTCTCACCCCTCCACTTT.

The J gene is TRBJ2-5, the V gene TRBV27; TRBD1 aligns across 10 bases. The CDR3 contains 15 residues. CDR1 and CDR2 (germline): MNHEY, SMNVEV (reference sequence). V shed 5 bases, J shed 3 bases, and the junction held 6 bases outside the gene matches. The CDR3 spells CASSTDRGLKETQYF. The DNA for the CDR3 is TGTGCCAGCAGTACCGACAGGGGGCTTAAAGAGACCCAGTACTTC.

The chain links TRBV6-5 to TRBJ1-1; weak D call: TRBD1 (5 bases). Trimming cost V 2 bases and J 1 base, with 11 bases left between them. From germline, CDR1 is MNHEY and CDR2 SVGAGI. The CDR3 runs to 15 residues. The CDR3 reads CASSYHWDGNTEAFF. CDR3 in DNA: TGTGCCAGCAGTTACCATTGGGACGGGAACACTGAAGCTTTCTTT.

This chain links TRBV12-5 with TRBJ1-5; D gene uncertain. Trimming took 1 base from V and 7 from J, leaving 11 bases between them. The CDR3 length is 14 residues. Per the germline V gene, CDR1 is LGHNT and CDR2 is FRNRAP. The DNA of the CDR3 is TGTGCTAGTGGTTTGGAACTTCTCAGCCAGCCCCAGCATTTT. This translates into CASGLELLSQPQHF.

This chain joins TRBV5-6 and TRBJ2-2, with D perhaps TRBD1 (5 bases). This CDR3 comprises 16 residues. With 0 bases removed from V and 1 base from J, the gap between germline ends came to 10 bases. The germline V gene encodes CDR1 SGHDT and CDR2 YYEEEE. The CDR3 sequence: CASSLAPGQNTGELFF. The DNA of the CDR3 is TGTGCCAGCAGCTTGGCCCCAGGGCAGAACACCGGGGAGCTGTTTTTT.

The chain combines TRBV11-2 with TRBJ2-7; D might be TRBD2 (6 bases). This CDR3 has 12 residues. Germline-derived CDR1 and CDR2 are SGHAT and FQNNGV. Deletions cut 1 base from V and 5 bases from J, with 6 bases between. In DNA form, the CDR3 reads TGTGCCAGCAGCTTAGGGACTAACGAGCAGTACTTC. Its translation is CASSLGTNEQYF.

The rearrangement uses TRBV19 and TRBJ1-1; no firm D call. The V gene lost 4 bases and the J gene lost 6 bases, with 12 bases spanning the gap. The CDR3 has 13 residues. In germline, CDR1 is LNHDA, CDR2 SQIVND (reference sequence). CDR3 loop: CASSTVLGAEAFF. CDR3 sequence (DNA): TGTGCCAGTAGTACGGTTTTAGGCGCTGAAGCTTTCTTT.

The J gene is TRBJ2-5, the V gene TRBV18; tentatively, D is TRBD2 (5 bases). CDR3 length equals 15 residues. Trimming shortened V by 4 bases and J by 1 base, and 13 bases separated the two germline ends. In germline, CDR1 is KGHSH, CDR2 LQKENI. The CDR3 sequence is CASSLLTGSQETQYF. The CDR3 DNA reads as TGTGCCAGCTCACTCCTGACGGGGAGCCAAGAGACCCAGTACTTC.

This clone came up a few times. The V and J genes are TRBV6-1 and TRBJ2-2; 11 nucleotides agree with TRBD2. Looked up from germline, CDR1 is MNHNS and CDR2 is SASEGT. The V and J ends lost 1 base and 8 bases, in that order; junction bases with no gene match: 3. The CDR3 is 15 amino acids. Here the CDR3 DNA reads TGTGCCAGCAGTGAAGGACTAGCGGGAAAGGGGGAGCTGTTTTTT. Protein: CASSEGLAGKGELFF.

The chain combines TRBV4-2 with TRBJ2-3; 7 bases align to TRBD1. Germline assignment: CDR1 LGHNA and CDR2 YNFKEQ. Trimming took 0 bases from V and 2 from J; bases not matched to a gene: 5. The CDR3 is 16 residues long. Written as DNA, the CDR3 is TGTGCCAGCAGCCAAGATCAGGGGGTCCCCACAGATACGCAGTATTTT. Translation: CASSQDQGVPTDTQYF.

This clone was seen only once. This chain links TRBV7-3 with TRBJ2-5; the D gene is possibly TRBD1 (7 bases). Germline CDR1 is SGHTA and CDR2 is FQGTGA. This CDR3 has 16 residues. V lost 1 base and J 5 bases, leaving 17 bases between the germline ends. CDR3 sequence (DNA): TGTGCCAGCAGCTTAAACGACAGGGAGGCTCGGGAGACCCAGTACTTC. It translates to CASSLNDREARETQYF.

The chain uses TRBV5-1 and TRBJ2-7; D may match TRBD1 or TRBD2 (8 bases each). Germline-derived CDR1 and CDR2 are SGHRS and YFSETQ. V was shortened by 4 bases and J by 2 bases, with 16 bases between the two germline ends. CDR3 length equals 15 residues. CDR3 in amino acids: CASSPGQGLAYEQYF. For the CDR3, the DNA is TGCGCCAGCAGCCCCGGACAGGGACTAGCCTACGAGCAGTACTTC.